The rows below give T cell receptor beta chains drawn from one sample of a study of blood T cell repertoires in COVID-19. Data came from immunoSEQ multiplex PCR; TCRdb stores just in-frame clones and leaves some out. The data show roughly 500,000 clones, over 75% seen once. Material for sequencing was peripheral blood. These receptor sequences come from a human donor in a cohort sampled during active COVID-19. Each CDR3 is given with its conserved first and last residue. Fields, in order: clone size, D gene, J gene, V gene, CDR3 protein, CDR3 DNA. A D gene is named only where the DNA matches it firmly. Rows give clone size only sometimes, using once, few, many, or a class for an expanded clone.

abundance: NA; d_gene: TRBD2; j_gene: TRBJ2-1; v_gene: TRBV7-3; CDR3aa: CASSSGLAGLFF; CDR3nt: TGTGCCAGCAGTTCGGGACTAGCGGGACTCTTCTTC
abundance: NA; d_gene: TRBD2; j_gene: TRBJ2-1; v_gene: TRBV3-1/TRBV3-2; CDR3aa: CASSQVTSGNNEQFF; CDR3nt: TGTGCCAGCAGCCAAGTAACTAGCGGGAACAATGAGCAGTTCTTC
abundance: NA; d_gene: NA; j_gene: TRBJ2-3; v_gene: TRBV14; CDR3aa: CASSRQSGHTTDTQYF; CDR3nt: TGTGCCAGCAGCCGACAAAGCGGGCACACCACAGATACGCAGTATTTT
abundance: NA; d_gene: NA; j_gene: TRBJ2-1; v_gene: TRBV5-4; CDR3aa: CASSLGEGYNEQFF; CDR3nt: TGTGCCAGCAGCTTGGGAGAGGGTTACAATGAGCAGTTCTTC
abundance: few; d_gene: TRBD1; j_gene: TRBJ1-2; v_gene: TRBV20-1; CDR3aa: CSAGQGYGYTF; CDR3nt: TGCAGTGCAGGACAGGGTTATGGCTACACCTTC
abundance: NA; d_gene: NA; j_gene: TRBJ2-3; v_gene: TRBV6-5; CDR3aa: CASRWGGTDTQYF; CDR3nt: TGTGCCAGCCGCTGGGGGGGCACAGATACGCAGTATTTT
abundance: NA; d_gene: NA; j_gene: TRBJ2-3; v_gene: TRBV27; CDR3aa: CASQHVRTPLTDTQYF; CDR3nt: TGTGCCAGCCAGCACGTCCGGACTCCTCTTACAGATACGCAGTATTTT
abundance: NA; d_gene: TRBD1; j_gene: TRBJ2-3; v_gene: TRBV12-5; CDR3aa: CASGITTGMDTQYF; CDR3nt: TGTGCTAGTGGGATTACGACAGGGATGGATACGCAGTATTTT
abundance: NA; d_gene: NA; j_gene: TRBJ2-7; v_gene: TRBV28; CDR3aa: CASSPVAGPSYEQYF; CDR3nt: TGTGCCAGCAGCCCAGTGGCGGGTCCCTCCTACGAGCAGTACTTC
abundance: NA; d_gene: TRBD2; j_gene: TRBJ2-7; v_gene: TRBV6-5; CDR3aa: CASRTGLAGSYEQYF; CDR3nt: TGTGCCAGCAGGACTGGACTAGCGGGATCCTACGAGCAGTACTTC
abundance: few; d_gene: TRBD2; j_gene: TRBJ2-1; v_gene: TRBV24-1; CDR3aa: CATSFLAGGEQFF; CDR3nt: TGTGCCACCAGTTTTCTAGCGGGAGGAGAGCAGTTCTTC
abundance: NA; d_gene: TRBD2; j_gene: TRBJ2-1; v_gene: TRBV7-3; CDR3aa: CASSLGVAGANEQFF; CDR3nt: TGTGCCAGCAGCTTAGGGGTAGCGGGAGCGAATGAGCAGTTCTTC
abundance: NA; d_gene: NA; j_gene: TRBJ1-4; v_gene: TRBV20-1; CDR3aa: CSASSSLDEKLFF; CDR3nt: TGCAGTGCTAGTTCCAGTTTGGATGAAAAACTGTTTTTT
abundance: NA; d_gene: TRBD2; j_gene: TRBJ2-1; v_gene: TRBV19; CDR3aa: CASSITSGRKQFF; CDR3nt: TGTGCCAGTAGTATCACTAGCGGGAGGAAGCAGTTCTTC
abundance: NA; d_gene: NA; j_gene: TRBJ2-3; v_gene: TRBV4-2; CDR3aa: CASTLTTTDTQYF; CDR3nt: TGTGCCAGCACGTTGACTACTACAGATACGCAGTATTTT
abundance: NA; d_gene: TRBD2; j_gene: TRBJ2-1; v_gene: TRBV5-4; CDR3aa: CASSLGTSGSPDNEQFF; CDR3nt: TGTGCCAGCAGCTTAGGGACTAGCGGGAGCCCGGACAATGAGCAGTTCTTC
abundance: once; d_gene: NA; j_gene: TRBJ1-3; v_gene: TRBV3-1/TRBV3-2; CDR3aa: CASSHLGGGRVWTIYF; CDR3nt: TGTGCCAGCAGCCACCTGGGGGGGGGTCGGGTTTGGACCATATATTTT
abundance: NA; d_gene: NA; j_gene: TRBJ1-6; v_gene: TRBV30; CDR3aa: CAVSGTHNSPLHF; CDR3nt: TGTGCCGTTTCCGGGACACATAATTCACCCCTCCACTTT
abundance: once; d_gene: NA; j_gene: TRBJ1-2; v_gene: TRBV5-1; CDR3aa: CASSFPAASAYGYTF; CDR3nt: TGCGCCAGCAGCTTCCCAGCCGCGAGCGCCTATGGCTACACCTTC
abundance: once; d_gene: TRBD1; j_gene: TRBJ1-2; v_gene: TRBV4-3; CDR3aa: CASSQGDGYTF; CDR3nt: TGCGCCAGCAGTCAGGGGGATGGCTACACCTTC
abundance: NA; d_gene: TRBD1; j_gene: TRBJ2-6; v_gene: TRBV28; CDR3aa: CAHCRGSSGANVLTF; CDR3nt: TGTGCCCATTGCAGGGGGAGCTCTGGGGCCAACGTCCTGACTTTC
abundance: NA; d_gene: TRBD1; j_gene: TRBJ2-1; v_gene: TRBV27; CDR3aa: CASSQQGNEQFF; CDR3nt: TGTGCCAGCAGTCAACAGGGGAATGAGCAGTTCTTC
abundance: NA; d_gene: NA; j_gene: TRBJ1-1; v_gene: TRBV30; CDR3aa: CAWSVVQGNTEAFF; CDR3nt: TGTGCCTGGAGTGTAGTCCAGGGCAACACTGAAGCTTTCTTT
abundance: NA; d_gene: TRBD1; j_gene: TRBJ2-7; v_gene: TRBV28; CDR3aa: CASSSQGSVASEQYF; CDR3nt: TGTGCCAGCAGTTCACAGGGGAGCGTAGCATCCGAGCAGTACTTC
abundance: NA; d_gene: TRBD2; j_gene: TRBJ2-1; v_gene: TRBV18; CDR3aa: CASSPGLAGGRNEQFF; CDR3nt: TGTGCCAGCTCACCGGGCCTAGCGGGAGGGCGGAATGAGCAGTTCTTC
abundance: once; d_gene: TRBD1; j_gene: TRBJ1-2; v_gene: TRBV28; CDR3aa: CASSTGGSNYGYTF; CDR3nt: TGTGCCAGCAGTACAGGGGGTTCCAACTATGGCTACACCTTC
abundance: NA; d_gene: NA; j_gene: TRBJ1-3; v_gene: TRBV9; CDR3aa: CASSGEDNSGNTIYF; CDR3nt: TGTGCCAGCAGCGGAGAAGACAACTCTGGAAACACCATATATTTT
abundance: NA; d_gene: TRBD2; j_gene: TRBJ2-7; v_gene: TRBV6-5; CDR3aa: CASRRTGTKAYEQYF; CDR3nt: TGTGCCAGCAGGAGAACCGGGACTAAGGCCTACGAGCAGTACTTC
abundance: NA; d_gene: TRBD1; j_gene: TRBJ1-2; v_gene: TRBV4-1; CDR3aa: CASSQYLGQGLYYTF; CDR3nt: TGCGCCAGCAGCCAGTATCTCGGACAGGGTCTCTACTACACCTTC
abundance: NA; d_gene: TRBD2; j_gene: TRBJ2-3; v_gene: TRBV3-1/TRBV3-2; CDR3aa: CASSQGGVAGVIDSTDTQYF; CDR3nt: TGTGCCAGCAGCCAAGGGGGGGTAGCGGGAGTAATCGACAGCACAGATACGCAGTATTTT
abundance: NA; d_gene: TRBD2; j_gene: TRBJ2-7; v_gene: TRBV19; CDR3aa: CASSRGVTYEQYF; CDR3nt: TGTGCCAGTAGTCGGGGGGTTACCTACGAGCAGTACTTC
abundance: NA; d_gene: TRBD2; j_gene: TRBJ2-2; v_gene: TRBV10-3; CDR3aa: CAISQPPGLAGAGGELFF; CDR3nt: TGTGCCATCAGCCAACCACCGGGACTAGCGGGAGCGGGCGGGGAGCTGTTTTTT
abundance: few; d_gene: TRBD1; j_gene: TRBJ2-7; v_gene: TRBV5-4; CDR3aa: CASSLDAGGSDEQYF; CDR3nt: TGTGCCAGCAGCTTGGACGCAGGGGGCTCTGACGAGCAGTACTTC
abundance: NA; d_gene: TRBD2; j_gene: TRBJ2-7; v_gene: TRBV5-1; CDR3aa: CASSLPTSGISYEQYF; CDR3nt: TGCGCCAGCAGCTTACCGACTAGCGGGATATCCTACGAGCAGTACTTC
abundance: NA; d_gene: NA; j_gene: TRBJ2-7; v_gene: TRBV23-1; CDR3aa: CASSERSEQYF; CDR3nt: TGCGCCAGCAGTGAAAGGAGCGAGCAGTACTTC
abundance: NA; d_gene: TRBD1; j_gene: TRBJ1-5; v_gene: TRBV6-5; CDR3aa: CASRGTGGNQPQHF; CDR3nt: TGTGCCAGCAGGGGGACAGGGGGTAATCAGCCCCAGCATTTT
abundance: NA; d_gene: NA; j_gene: TRBJ1-5; v_gene: TRBV7-9; CDR3aa: CASSSTDSNQPQHF; CDR3nt: TGTGCCAGCAGCTCGACAGATAGCAATCAGCCCCAGCATTTT